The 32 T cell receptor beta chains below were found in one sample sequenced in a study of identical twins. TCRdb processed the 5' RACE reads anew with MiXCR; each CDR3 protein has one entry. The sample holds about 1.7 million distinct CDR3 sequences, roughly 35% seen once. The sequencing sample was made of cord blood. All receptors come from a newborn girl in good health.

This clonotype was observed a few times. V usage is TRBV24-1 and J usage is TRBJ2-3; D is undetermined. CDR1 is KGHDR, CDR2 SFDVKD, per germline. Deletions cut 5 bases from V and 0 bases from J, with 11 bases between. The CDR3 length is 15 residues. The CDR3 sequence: CATSAGIASTDTQYF. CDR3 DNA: TGTGCCACCAGTGCCGGAATTGCTAGCACAGATACGCAGTATTTT.

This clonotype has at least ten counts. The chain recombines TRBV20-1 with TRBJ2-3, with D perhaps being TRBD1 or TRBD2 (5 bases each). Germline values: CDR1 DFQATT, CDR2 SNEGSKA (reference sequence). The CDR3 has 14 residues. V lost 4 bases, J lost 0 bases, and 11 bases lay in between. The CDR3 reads CSAKRGASTDTQYF. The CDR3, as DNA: TGCAGTGCTAAACGGGGCGCTAGCACAGATACGCAGTATTTT.

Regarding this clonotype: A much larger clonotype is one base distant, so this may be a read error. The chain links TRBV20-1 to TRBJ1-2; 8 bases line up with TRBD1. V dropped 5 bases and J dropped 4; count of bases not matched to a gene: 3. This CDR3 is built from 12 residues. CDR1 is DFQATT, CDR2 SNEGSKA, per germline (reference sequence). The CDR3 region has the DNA TGCAGTGCTGAGACAGGGGTCTATGGCTACACCTTC. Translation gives CSAETGVYGYTF.

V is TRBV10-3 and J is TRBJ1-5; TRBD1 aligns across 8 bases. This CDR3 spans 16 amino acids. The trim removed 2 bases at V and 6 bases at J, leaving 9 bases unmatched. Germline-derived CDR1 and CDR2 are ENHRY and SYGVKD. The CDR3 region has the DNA TGTGCCATCAGTGAGGGGTCTGGACAGGGAAGTCAGCCCCAGCATTTT. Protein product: CAISEGSGQGSQPQHF.

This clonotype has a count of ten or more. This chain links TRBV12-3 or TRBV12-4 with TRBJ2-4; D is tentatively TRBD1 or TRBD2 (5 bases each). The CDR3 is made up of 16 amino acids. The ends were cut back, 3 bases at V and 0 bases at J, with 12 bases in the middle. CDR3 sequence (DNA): TGTGCCAGCAGTTTTGAGGGGACCTTAGCCAAAAACATTCAGTACTTC. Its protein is CASSFEGTLAKNIQYF.

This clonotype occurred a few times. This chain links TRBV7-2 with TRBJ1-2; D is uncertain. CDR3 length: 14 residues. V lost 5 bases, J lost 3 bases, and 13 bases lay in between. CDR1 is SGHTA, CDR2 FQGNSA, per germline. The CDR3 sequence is CASSPLTAYYGYTF. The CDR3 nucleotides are TGTGCCAGCAGCCCGTTGACGGCCTACTATGGCTACACCTTC.

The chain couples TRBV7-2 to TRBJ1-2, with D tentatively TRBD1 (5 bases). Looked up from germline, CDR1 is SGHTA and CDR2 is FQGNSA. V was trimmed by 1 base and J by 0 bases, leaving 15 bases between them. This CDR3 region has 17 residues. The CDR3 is CASSLDLRDRANYGYTF. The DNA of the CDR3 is TGTGCCAGCAGCTTAGATCTCCGGGACCGAGCTAACTATGGCTACACCTTC.

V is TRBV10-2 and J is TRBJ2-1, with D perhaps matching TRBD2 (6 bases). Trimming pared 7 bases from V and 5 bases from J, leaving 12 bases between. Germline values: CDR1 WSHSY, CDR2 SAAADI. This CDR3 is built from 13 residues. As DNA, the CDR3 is TGCGCCAGCACCCGGGGGAACAACAATGAGCAGTTCTTC. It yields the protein CASTRGNNNEQFF.

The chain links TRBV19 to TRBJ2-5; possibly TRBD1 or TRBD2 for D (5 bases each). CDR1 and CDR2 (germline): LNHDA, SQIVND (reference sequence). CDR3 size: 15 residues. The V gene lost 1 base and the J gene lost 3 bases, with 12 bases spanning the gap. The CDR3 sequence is CASSIAGTNKETQYF. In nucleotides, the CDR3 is TGTGCCAGTAGTATAGCCGGGACCAACAAAGAGACCCAGTACTTC.

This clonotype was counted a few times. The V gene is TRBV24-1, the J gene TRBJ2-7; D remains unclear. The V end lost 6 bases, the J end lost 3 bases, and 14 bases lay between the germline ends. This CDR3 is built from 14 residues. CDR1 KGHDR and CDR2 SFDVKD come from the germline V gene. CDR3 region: CATSPQALVYEQYF. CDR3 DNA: TGTGCCACCAGTCCTCAGGCATTGGTCTACGAGCAGTACTTC.

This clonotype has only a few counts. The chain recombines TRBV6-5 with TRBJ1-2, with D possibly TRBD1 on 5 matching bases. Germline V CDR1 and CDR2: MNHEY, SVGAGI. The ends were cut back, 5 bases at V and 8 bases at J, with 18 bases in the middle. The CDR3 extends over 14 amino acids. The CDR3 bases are TGTGCCAGCAGTCGGGACTGGGAGATGGGGGGCTACACCTTC. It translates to CASSRDWEMGGYTF.

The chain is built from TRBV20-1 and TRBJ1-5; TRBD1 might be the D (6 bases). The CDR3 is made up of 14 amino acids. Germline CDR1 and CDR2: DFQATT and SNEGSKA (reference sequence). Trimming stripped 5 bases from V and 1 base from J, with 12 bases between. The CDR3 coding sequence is TGCAGTGCTGTTGACGGGACAAGCAATCAGCCCCAGCATTTT. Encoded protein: CSAVDGTSNQPQHF.

This CDR3 reads CATSNSWDRAVYEQYF. The CDR3 DNA sequence: TGTGCCACCAGCAACAGTTGGGACAGGGCGGTATACGAGCAGTACTTC. V gene TRBV15 combines with J gene TRBJ2-7; 9 bases fit TRBD1. J lost 4 bases, V lost 4 bases, and 11 bases had no gene match. There are 16 residues in the CDR3. Germline CDR1 reads LNHNV; CDR2 reads YYDKDF (reference sequence).

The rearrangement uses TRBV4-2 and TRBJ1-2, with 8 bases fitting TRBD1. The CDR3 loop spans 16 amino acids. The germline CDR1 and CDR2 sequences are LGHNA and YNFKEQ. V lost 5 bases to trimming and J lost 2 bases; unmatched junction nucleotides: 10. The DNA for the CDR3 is TGTGCCAGCAGCTACACAGATCGGACAGGGAACTATGGCTACACCTTC. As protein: CASSYTDRTGNYGYTF.

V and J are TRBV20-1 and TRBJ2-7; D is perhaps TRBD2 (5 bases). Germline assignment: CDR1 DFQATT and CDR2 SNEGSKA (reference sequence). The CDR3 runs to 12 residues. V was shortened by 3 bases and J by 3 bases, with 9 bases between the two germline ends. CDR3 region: CSARISDYEQYF. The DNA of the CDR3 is TGCAGTGCTAGGATTAGCGACTACGAGCAGTACTTC.

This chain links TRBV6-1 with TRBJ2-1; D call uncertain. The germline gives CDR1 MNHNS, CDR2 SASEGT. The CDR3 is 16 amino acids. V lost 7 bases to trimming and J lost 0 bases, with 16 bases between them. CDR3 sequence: CASIPGWASSYNEQFF. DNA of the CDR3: TGTGCCAGCATCCCCGGCTGGGCAAGCTCCTACAATGAGCAGTTCTTC.

The CDR3 reads CSATGKPSYEQYF. CDR3 coding DNA: TGCAGTGCTACAGGGAAGCCCTCCTACGAGCAGTACTTC. V is TRBV20-1 and J is TRBJ2-7; D might be TRBD1 (5 bases). Germline CDR1 is DFQATT and CDR2 is SNEGSKA (reference sequence). The germline V and J ends were trimmed by 4 bases and 0 bases, with 10 bases remaining between them. The CDR3 sequence is 13 residues long.

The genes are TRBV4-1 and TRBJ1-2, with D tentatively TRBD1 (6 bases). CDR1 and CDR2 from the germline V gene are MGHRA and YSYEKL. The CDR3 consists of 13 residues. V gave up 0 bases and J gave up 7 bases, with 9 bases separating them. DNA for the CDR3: TGCGCCAGCAGCCAAGATACAGGGTTTGGCTACACCTTC. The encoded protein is CASSQDTGFGYTF.

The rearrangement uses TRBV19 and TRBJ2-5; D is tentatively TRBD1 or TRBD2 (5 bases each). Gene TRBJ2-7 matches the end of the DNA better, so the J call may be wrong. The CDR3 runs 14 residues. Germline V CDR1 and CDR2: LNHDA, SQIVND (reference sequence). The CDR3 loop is CASSWRVGASEQYF. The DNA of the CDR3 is TGTGCCAGTAGTTGGCGGGTAGGGGCTTCCGAGCAGTACTTC.

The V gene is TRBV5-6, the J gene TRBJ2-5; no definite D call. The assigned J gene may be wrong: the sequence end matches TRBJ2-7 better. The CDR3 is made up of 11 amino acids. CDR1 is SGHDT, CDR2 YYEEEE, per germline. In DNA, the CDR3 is TGTGCCAGCAGCTGGTCGGACGAGCAGTACTTC. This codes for CASSWSDEQYF.

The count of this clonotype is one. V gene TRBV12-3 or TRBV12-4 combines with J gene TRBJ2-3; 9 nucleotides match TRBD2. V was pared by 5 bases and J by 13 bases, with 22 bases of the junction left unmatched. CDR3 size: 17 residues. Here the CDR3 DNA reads TGTGCCAGCAGTCCTCAGTCTAGCGGGATGACCGCAGATGTGGAGTATTTT. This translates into CASSPQSSGMTADVEYF.

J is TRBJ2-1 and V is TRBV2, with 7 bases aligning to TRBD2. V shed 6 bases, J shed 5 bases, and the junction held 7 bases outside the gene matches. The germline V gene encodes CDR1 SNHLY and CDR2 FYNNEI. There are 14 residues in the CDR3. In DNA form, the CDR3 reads TGTGCCAGCAGCCGGGACTACGACCACAATGAGCAGTTCTTC. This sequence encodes CASSRDYDHNEQFF. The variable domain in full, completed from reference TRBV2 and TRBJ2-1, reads EPEVTQTPSHQVTQMGQEVILRCVPISNHLYFYWYRQILGQKVEFLVSFYNNEISEKSEIFDDQFSVERPDGSNFTLKIRSTKLEDSAMYFCASSRDYDHNEQFFGPGTRLTVL.

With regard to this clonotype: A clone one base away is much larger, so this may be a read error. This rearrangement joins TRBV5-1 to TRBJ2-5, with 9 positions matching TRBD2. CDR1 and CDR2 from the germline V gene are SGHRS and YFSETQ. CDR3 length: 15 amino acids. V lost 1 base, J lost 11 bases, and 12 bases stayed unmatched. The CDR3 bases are TGCGCCAGCAGCTTGTTGACTAGCGGTAACAATGAGCAGTACTTC. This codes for CASSLLTSGNNEQYF. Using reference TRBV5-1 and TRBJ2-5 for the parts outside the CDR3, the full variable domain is KAGVTQTPRYLIKTRGQQVTLSCSPISGHRSVSWYQQTPGQGLQFLFEYFSETQRNKGNFPGRFSGRQFSNSRSEMNVSTLELGDSALYLCASSLLTSGNNEQYFGPGTRLLVL.

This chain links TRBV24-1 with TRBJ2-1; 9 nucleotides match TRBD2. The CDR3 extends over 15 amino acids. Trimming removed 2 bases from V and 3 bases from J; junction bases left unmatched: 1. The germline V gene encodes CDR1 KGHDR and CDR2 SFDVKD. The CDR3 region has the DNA TGTGCCACCAGTGATTCGACTAGCGGCTACAATGAGCAGTTCTTC. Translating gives CATSDSTSGYNEQFF.

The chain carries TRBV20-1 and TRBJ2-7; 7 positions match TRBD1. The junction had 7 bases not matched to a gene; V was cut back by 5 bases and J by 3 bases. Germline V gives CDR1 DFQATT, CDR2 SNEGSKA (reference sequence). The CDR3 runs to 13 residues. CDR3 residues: CSAELGQDYEQYF. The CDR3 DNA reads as TGCAGTGCTGAACTCGGACAGGACTACGAGCAGTACTTC.

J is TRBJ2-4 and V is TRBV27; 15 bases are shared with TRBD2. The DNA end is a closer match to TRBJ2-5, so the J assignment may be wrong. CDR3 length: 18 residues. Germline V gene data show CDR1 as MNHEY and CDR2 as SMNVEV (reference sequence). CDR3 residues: CASSFVPPGTSGGETQYF. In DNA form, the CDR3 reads TGTGCCAGCAGTTTTGTGCCCCCCGGGACTAGCGGGGGGGAGACCCAGTACTTC.

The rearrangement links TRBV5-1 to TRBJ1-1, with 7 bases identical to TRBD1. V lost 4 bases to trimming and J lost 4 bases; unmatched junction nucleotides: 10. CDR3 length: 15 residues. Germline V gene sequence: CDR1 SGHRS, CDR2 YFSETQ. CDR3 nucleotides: TGCGCCAGCAGCCGGGACTACAGGGGCGGCACTGAAGCTTTCTTT. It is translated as CASSRDYRGGTEAFF.

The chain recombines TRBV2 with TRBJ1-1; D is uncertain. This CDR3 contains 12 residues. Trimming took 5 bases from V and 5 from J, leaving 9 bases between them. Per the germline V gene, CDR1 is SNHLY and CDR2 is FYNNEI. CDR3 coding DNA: TGTGCCAGCAGTATGGGCGGGACTGAAGCTTTCTTT. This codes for CASSMGGTEAFF.

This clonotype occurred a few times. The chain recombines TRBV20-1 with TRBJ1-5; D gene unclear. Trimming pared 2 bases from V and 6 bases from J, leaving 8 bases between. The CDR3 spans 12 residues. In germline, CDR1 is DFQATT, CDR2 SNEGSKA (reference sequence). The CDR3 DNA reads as TGCAGTGCTAGATCCGGTTTTCAGCCCCAGCATTTT. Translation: CSARSGFQPQHF.

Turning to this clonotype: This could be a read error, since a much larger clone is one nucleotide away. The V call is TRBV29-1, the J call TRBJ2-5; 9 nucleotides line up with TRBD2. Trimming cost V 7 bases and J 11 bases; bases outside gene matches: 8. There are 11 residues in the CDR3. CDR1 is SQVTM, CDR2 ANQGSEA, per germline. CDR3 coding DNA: TGCAGCGGGACTAGCGACTACGGGCAGTACTTC. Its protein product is CSGTSDYGQYF.

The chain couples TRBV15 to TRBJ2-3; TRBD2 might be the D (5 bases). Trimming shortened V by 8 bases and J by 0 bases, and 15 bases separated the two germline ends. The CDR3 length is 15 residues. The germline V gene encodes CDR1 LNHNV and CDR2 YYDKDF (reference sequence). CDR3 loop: CATRRSGVSTDTQYF. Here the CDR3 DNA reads TGTGCCACCCGGAGGAGTGGGGTTAGCACAGATACGCAGTATTTT.

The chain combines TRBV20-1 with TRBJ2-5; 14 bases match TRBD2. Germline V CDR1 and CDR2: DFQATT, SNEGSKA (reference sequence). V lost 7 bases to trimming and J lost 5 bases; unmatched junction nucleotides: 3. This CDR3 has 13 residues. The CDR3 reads CSGTSGRRETQYF. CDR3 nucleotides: TGCAGTGGGACTAGCGGGAGGAGGGAGACCCAGTACTTC.